This TCR beta chain originates from a study of CD4 T cells in relation to SARS-CoV-2 and coronaviruses. As to this clone: Its cognate antigen is unknown.

Before the COVID-19 pandemic, during about 2011-2019, CD4+ T cells were taken from unexposed donors. Isolation of CD4+ T cells took place after roughly nine days in culture. From germline, CDR1 is MNHEY and CDR2 SMNVEV (reference sequence). This CDR3 spans 16 amino acids. The V gene lost 5 bases and the J gene lost 5 bases, with 21 bases spanning the gap. Method: immunoSEQ multiplex PCR; TCRdb's copy keeps in-frame clones and lacks some. The repertoire includes under 20,000 clones, approximately 80% of them detected once, and around 16% sits in the top ten. The J gene is TRBJ1-1, the V gene TRBV27; D might be TRBD1 (5 bases). The clonotype originates from a human donor in good health. Sequenced material: CD4+ T cells from PBMCs, cultured in vitro. DNA of the CDR3: TGTGCCAGCAGTCCCGGTGGGTGGGGGGGTGAGACTGAAGCTTTCTTT. Translating gives CASSPGGWGGETEAFF.